This T cell receptor beta chain emerged from a study of T cells in narcolepsy. Findings of the study overall: HCRT-specific and TRIB2-specific autoreactive clonotypes appeared among same-patient CSF and blood CD4+ clonotypes.

Concerning this clone: Antigen specificity is unknown.

Method: immunoSEQ multiplex PCR; TCRdb's copy keeps in-frame clones and lacks some. The profile shows 20,000 to 30,000 clones, around 84% of them singletons. This CDR3 is built from 12 residues. Germline loops: CDR1 GTSNPN, CDR2 SVGIG (reference sequence). V shed 0 bases and J shed 8 bases, with 10 bases lying between them. This chain connects TRBV30 to TRBJ1-2; D is uncertain. The TCR originated in a human donor in good health. Sequencing used memory (CD45RA-) CD4+ T cells from blood. The CDR3 DNA reads as TGTGCCTGGAGTGTAGATTTGAAGGGCTACACCTTC. Translation: CAWSVDLKGYTF.